This TCR beta chain was observed in a study of blood T cell repertoires in COVID-19. V lost 4 bases and J lost 3, with 14 bases in between. This CDR3 region has 14 residues. CDR1 SGHRS and CDR2 YFSETQ come from the germline V gene. Sequenced by immunoSEQ multiplex PCR; TCRdb stores in-frame clones only, minus some. The table has about 350,000 clones, around nine tenths seen once; the top ten hold 3% to 4.5%. Sequencing was carried out using peripheral blood. The chain is built from TRBV5-1 and TRBJ2-7; D uncertain. This receptor was identified in a woman aged 60-70 years with COVID-19, enrolled during active disease. The CDR3: CASSPRQRYYEQYF. The CDR3 DNA follows: TGCGCCAGCAGCCCGAGACAACGCTACTACGAGCAGTACTTC.